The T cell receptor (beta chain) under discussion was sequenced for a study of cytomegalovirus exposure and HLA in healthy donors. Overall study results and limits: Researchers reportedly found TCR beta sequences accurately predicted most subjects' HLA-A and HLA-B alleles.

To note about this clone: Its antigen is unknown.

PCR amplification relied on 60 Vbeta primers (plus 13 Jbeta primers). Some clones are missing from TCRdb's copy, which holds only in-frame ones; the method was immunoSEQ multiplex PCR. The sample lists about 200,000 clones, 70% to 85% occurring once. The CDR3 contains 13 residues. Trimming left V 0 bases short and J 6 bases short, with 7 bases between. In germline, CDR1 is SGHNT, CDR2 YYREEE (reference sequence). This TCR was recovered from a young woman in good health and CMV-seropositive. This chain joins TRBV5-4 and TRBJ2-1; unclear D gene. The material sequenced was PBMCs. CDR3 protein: CASSLEYTNEQFF. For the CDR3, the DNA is TGTGCCAGCAGCTTGGAATACACCAATGAGCAGTTCTTC.